A selection of T cell receptor beta chains follows, all from one sample in a study of read filtering for tumor transcriptome and immune sequencing. TCRdb passed the reads through MiXCR, listing each CDR3 protein once. The table records roughly 6,000 distinct CDR3 sequences, 21% of them present only once. What was sequenced was a population of CD138-negative cells sorted from bone marrow. The receptors were gathered from a donor at least 40 years old with multiple myeloma. CDR3s include the opening cysteine and the closing phenylalanine or tryptophan. D genes are given only for firm matches. The listing skips clone size in some rows; elsewhere it reads once, few, many or a size class.

d_call clone_size j_call cdr3_length v_call cdr3_aa cdr3_nt
- - TRBJ2-1 15 TRBV6-6 CASNIRYRGGDEQFF TGTGCCAGCAACATACGGTACAGGGGCGGGGATGAGCAGTTCTTC
- medium-sized TRBJ1-1 15 TRBV4-2 CASSQDTGEATEAFF TGTGCCAGCAGCCAAGATACGGGGGAGGCCACTGAAGCTTTCTTT
- medium-sized TRBJ2-1 17 TRBV7-7 CASSPNLYLLEYNEQFF TGTGCCAGCAGCCCAAACTTATACTTGCTCGAATACAATGAGCAGTTCTTC
- many TRBJ1-3 15 TRBV5-5 CASSLRGVSGNTIYF TGTGCCAGCAGCTTGAGGGGGGTCTCTGGAAACACCATATATTTT
- many TRBJ1-5 13 TRBV3-1 CASSQAGNQPQHF TGTGCCAGCAGCCAAGCAGGCAATCAGCCCCAGCATTTT
- medium-sized TRBJ2-3 15 TRBV12-3/TRBV12-4 CASSSSAASTDTQYF TGTGCCAGCAGCTCGTCAGCGGCTAGCACAGATACGCAGTATTTT
- many TRBJ2-1 11 TRBV5-8 CASSLVFRQFF TGTGCCAGCAGCTTGGTGTTCAGGCAGTTCTTC
- - TRBJ1-5 14 TRBV27 CACSLQYSNHPQHF TGTGCCTGCAGTTTACAGTATAGCAATCATCCCCAGCATTTT
TRBD2 medium-sized TRBJ2-6 19 TRBV13 CASSILAGGPDRGANVLTF TGTGCCAGCAGCATACTAGCGGGAGGGCCAGATCGTGGGGCCAACGTCCTGACTTTC
TRBD1 - TRBJ2-7 11 TRBV29-1 CSGQGAYEQYF TGCAGCGGCCAGGGGGCTTACGAGCAGTACTTC
TRBD2 medium-sized TRBJ2-1 15 TRBV5-6 CASSSLAGPYNEQFF TGTGCCAGCAGCTCTTTAGCGGGACCCTACAATGAGCAGTTCTTC
TRBD2 medium-sized TRBJ2-2 19 TRBV7-6 CASSRTPGTSGGARGELFF TGTGCCAGCAGCCGTACCCCCGGGACTAGCGGAGGGGCCCGCGGGGAGCTGTTTTTT
- many TRBJ1-1 13 TRBV29-1 CSVEQGMNTEAFF TGCAGCGTTGAACAGGGGATGAACACTGAAGCTTTCTTT
- many TRBJ1-2 15 TRBV15 CATSRGRGLNYGYTF TGTGCCACCAGCAGAGGCAGGGGCCTTAACTATGGCTACACCTTC
- many TRBJ1-3 17 TRBV20-1 CSARDPGVLSSGNTIYF TGCAGTGCTAGAGATCCTGGGGTATTGAGCTCTGGAAACACCATATATTTT
- medium-sized TRBJ1-4 12 TRBV5-5 CASSFRGEKLFF TGTGCCAGCAGCTTTAGAGGTGAAAAACTGTTTTTT
TRBD2 medium-sized TRBJ2-1 15 TRBV28 CASSSIAGVYNEQFF TGTGCCAGCAGTTCCATAGCGGGAGTGTACAATGAGCAGTTCTTC
- few TRBJ2-2 15 TRBV5-1 CASSLQGANTGELFF TGCGCCAGCAGCTTACAGGGTGCGAACACCGGGGAGCTGTTTTTT
TRBD1 many TRBJ2-7 15 TRBV29-1 CSVEGPSQGAYEQYF TGCAGCGTTGAAGGTCCCTCGCAGGGGGCATACGAGCAGTACTTC
TRBD2 many TRBJ2-7 14 TRBV5-1 CASSPGGRSYEQYF TGCGCCAGCAGCCCGGGAGGCAGAAGCTACGAGCAGTACTTC
TRBD2 medium-sized TRBJ2-7 13 TRBV11-3 CASSQRPGGEQYF TGTGCCAGCAGCCAGCGACCGGGAGGCGAGCAGTACTTC
TRBD1 medium-sized TRBJ2-2 14 TRBV20-1 CSAKTGGWTGELFF TGCAGTGCTAAGACAGGGGGCTGGACCGGGGAGCTGTTTTTT
TRBD2 medium-sized TRBJ2-1 15 TRBV3-1 CASSQAGAGGLEQFF TGTGCCAGCAGCCAAGCCGGGGCGGGAGGGCTTGAGCAGTTCTTC
- few TRBJ2-1 15 TRBV6-5 CASSKIHRLSREQFF TGTGCCAGCAGTAAAATCCATCGACTATCGCGCGAGCAGTTCTTC
- many TRBJ2-1 17 TRBV28 CASRRGGGGTPYNEQFF TGTGCCAGCCGACGAGGGGGGGGCGGGACTCCGTACAATGAGCAGTTCTTC
- many TRBJ2-3 19 TRBV28 CASSSQGSLLERRTDTQYF TGTGCCAGCAGTTCGCAAGGCAGTTTACTAGAACGACGAACAGATACGCAGTATTTT
- - TRBJ2-3 12 TRBV7-2 CASRPGWGRQYF TGTGCCAGCCGCCCGGGATGGGGTAGGCAGTATTTT
- medium-sized TRBJ2-2 10 TRBV12-3/TRBV12-4 CASWTGELFF TGTGCCAGCTGGACCGGGGAGCTGTTTTTT
TRBD2 many TRBJ2-4 11 TRBV30 CAWSSGTTRYF TGTGCCTGGAGCTCCGGGACTACTCGGTACTTC
- many TRBJ2-2 10 TRBV12-3/TRBV12-4 CASSRKELFF TGTGCCAGCAGTCGAAAGGAGCTGTTTTTT
- medium-sized TRBJ1-1 13 TRBV28 CASRMGAGTEAFF TGTGCCAGCCGCATGGGTGCAGGCACTGAAGCTTTCTTT
TRBD2 medium-sized TRBJ2-1 15 TRBV6-5 CASSWAGVLYNEQFF TGTGCCAGCAGTTGGGCGGGAGTACTCTACAATGAGCAGTTCTTC
- many TRBJ1-5 14 TRBV6-2/TRBV6-3 CASTLNSGNQPQHF TGTGCCAGCACCCTAAACTCTGGCAATCAGCCCCAGCATTTT
TRBD2 large TRBJ2-1 15 TRBV2 CASNRDLAAYNEQFF TGTGCCAGCAACCGGGACCTAGCGGCCTACAATGAGCAGTTCTTC
- medium-sized TRBJ2-6 14 TRBV3-1 CASSQVSGAPVLTF TGTGCCAGCAGCCAAGTCTCTGGAGCCCCCGTCCTGACTTTC
TRBD2 medium-sized TRBJ2-5 18 TRBV9 CASSTWTSGRVSQETQYF TGTGCCAGCAGCACCTGGACTAGCGGGAGGGTTAGTCAAGAGACCCAGTACTTC
TRBD2 - TRBJ2-3 17 TRBV15 CASGRDQRGSGTDTQYF TGTGCCTCCGGCAGAGATCAGCGCGGGAGTGGCACAGATACGCAGTATTTT
- - TRBJ1-4 16 TRBV6-2/TRBV6-3 CACRRETERTNEKQFF TGTGCCTGCAGACGCGAGACAGAACGGACTAATGAAAAACAGTTTTTT
TRBD2 medium-sized TRBJ2-7 17 TRBV27 CASSSRTSGRGTYEQYF TGTGCCAGCAGTTCCCGGACTAGCGGGAGGGGAACCTACGAGCAGTACTTC
- many TRBJ2-2 13 TRBV19 CASSLTSGGELFF TGTGCCAGTAGTCTCACTAGTGGCGGGGAGCTGTTTTTT
- many TRBJ2-7 14 TRBV1 CTSSPSSESYEQYF TGCACCAGCAGCCCGTCGTCAGAGAGCTACGAGCAGTACTTC
TRBD2 many TRBJ2-1 15 TRBV12-3/TRBV12-4 CASRRTSGFYNEQFF TGTGCCAGCAGACGGACTAGCGGGTTTTACAATGAGCAGTTCTTC
TRBD1 medium-sized TRBJ1-6 17 TRBV10-2 CASSEPGQGHGNSPLHF TGCGCCAGCAGTGAGCCTGGACAGGGGCATGGGAATTCACCCCTCCACTTT
- many TRBJ2-7 14 TRBV7-9 CASTSTSLASEQYF TGTGCCAGCACTTCGACTAGTTTAGCTTCCGAGCAGTACTTC
- medium-sized TRBJ2-2 14 TRBV2 CASSEESYTGELFF TGTGCCAGCAGTGAAGAAAGTTATACCGGGGAGCTGTTTTTT
TRBD1 - TRBJ1-6 15 TRBV15 CATNREDRDNSPLHF TGCGCCACCAACAGAGAAGACAGGGATAATTCACCCCTCCACTTT
TRBD2 many TRBJ2-1 14 TRBV7-9 CASSLLAGDNEQFF TGTGCCAGCAGCTTGCTAGCGGGTGACAATGAGCAGTTCTTC
- medium-sized TRBJ2-1 17 TRBV28 CASSFFSWPPTYNEQFF TGTGCCAGCAGTTTTTTTTCCTGGCCGCCTACCTACAATGAGCAGTTCTTC
TRBD1 medium-sized TRBJ2-1 15 TRBV7-2 CASSSRTGAAIEQFF TGTGCCAGCAGCTCGCGGACAGGGGCCGCTATTGAGCAGTTCTTC
- medium-sized TRBJ1-6 15 TRBV20-1 CSAPAIGTYNSPLHF TGCAGTGCCCCGGCCATCGGGACATATAATTCACCCCTCCACTTT
TRBD2 many TRBJ2-5 15 TRBV2 CASRGTSGSGETQYF TGTGCCAGCAGAGGGACTAGCGGGAGTGGGGAGACCCAGTACTTC
TRBD1 many TRBJ2-1 15 TRBV7-8 CASTVGTGVYNEQFF TGTGCCAGCACCGTCGGGACAGGGGTCTACAATGAGCAGTTCTTC
TRBD2 many TRBJ2-2 14 TRBV11-2 CASSFSGSAGELFF TGTGCCAGCAGCTTTAGCGGGAGTGCCGGGGAGCTGTTTTTT